The 16 T cell receptor beta chains below were found in one sample sequenced in a study of T cell clonality in common variable immunodeficiency. The protocol was immunoSEQ multiplex PCR, while the TCRdb copy is restricted to in-frame clones and leaves out a portion. Listed here are about 52,000 clones without any singletons, the top ten holding roughly 2%. The material sequenced was peripheral blood mononuclear cells. These TCRs come from a person aged 18-69 years in good health.

This clone was counted at least ten times. The CDR3 end is not reached by the read, which stops 3 residues before it; the germline J gene fills it in. The V and J genes are TRBV2 and TRBJ2-7; 7 bases line up with TRBD1. Germline-derived CDR1 and CDR2 are SNHLY and FYNNEI. The CDR3 has 14 residues. V lost 7 bases, J lost 1 base, and 7 bases stayed unmatched. The CDR3 here is CASTWDRRSYEQYF. The part of the CDR3 DNA that was read is TGTGCCAGCACATGGGACAGAAGGTCCTACGAG. The variable domain in full, with the rest retrieved from reference TRBV2 and TRBJ2-7, is EPEVTQTPSHQVTQMGQEVILRCVPISNHLYFYWYRQILGQKVEFLVSFYNNEISEKSEIFDDQFSVERPDGSNFTLKIRSTKLEDSAMYFCASTWDRRSYEQYFGPGTRLTVT.

As for this clone: The DNA ends 3 residues before the CDR3 does, and the rest of the CDR3 is filled in from the germline J gene. The identical CDR3 is also encoded by other nucleotide sequences in the sample. The chain joins TRBV19 to TRBJ1-3; tentatively, D is TRBD1 (5 bases). Germline loops: CDR1 LNHDA, CDR2 SQIVND (reference sequence). The CDR3 runs 16 residues. Trimming took off 4 bases at V and 3 bases at J, with 16 bases between the two ends. CDR3 bases read: TGTGCCAGTAGTACCCACCCAGGGTCTGGTGGAAACACC. Protein product: CASSTHPGSGGNT. The full CDR3 reads CASSTHPGSGGNTIYF.

Ten or more counts support this clone. The CDR3 goes on 3 residues after the read ends, and that part is filled in from the germline J gene. The gene calls are TRBV18 and TRBJ2-7; D might be TRBD2 (7 bases). Germline V gene lookup returns CDR1 KGHSH and CDR2 LQKENI. CDR3 size: 14 residues. V dropped 3 bases and J dropped 3 bases, with 12 bases sitting between them. The CDR3 region is CASSPGGLLYEQYF. CDR3 bases read: TGTGCCAGCTCACCGGGGGGGCTACTCTACGAG.

This clone was observed many times. The read falls 3 residues short of the CDR3 end, and the missing part is taken from the germline J gene. This sequence joins TRBV27 and TRBJ2-3; TRBD2 matches at 8 bases. CDR3 size: 16 residues. V gave up 7 bases and J gave up 6 bases; unmatched junction bases: 15. The germline CDR1 and CDR2 sequences are MNHEY and SMNVEV (reference sequence). CDR3 bases read: TGTGCCAGCACGCACGGCCGAGCGGGAGCTTTGGATACG. This codes for CASTHGRAGALDT. The CDR3 in its entirety is CASTHGRAGALDTQYF.

To note about this clone: The read is 3 residues too short to cover the CDR3 end, so that end is filled in from the germline J gene. The rearrangement joins TRBV7-2 to TRBJ1-2, with 10 bases fitting TRBD1. The CDR3 consists of 15 residues. V shed 5 bases, J shed 5 bases, and the junction held 8 bases outside the gene matches. Germline V gene data show CDR1 as SGHTA and CDR2 as FQGNSA. The CDR3 here is CASSRDRDRGYGYTF. The part of the CDR3 DNA that was read is TGTGCCAGCAGCCGAGACCGGGACAGGGGTTATGGC.

The table lists this clone with many counts. Coverage ceases 3 residues before the CDR3 finishes, and the germline J gene fills in the end. J is TRBJ2-1 and V is TRBV19; tentatively, D is TRBD1 (5 bases). Trimming removed 7 bases from V and 7 bases from J, with 11 bases in between. The CDR3 totals 12 residues. Germline-derived CDR1 and CDR2 are LNHDA and SQIVND (reference sequence). CDR3 sequence: CASNDSPNEQFF. Partial CDR3 DNA: TGTGCCAGTAATGACAGCCCTAATGAG.

With respect to this clone: The read stops 3 residues short of the end of the CDR3; the missing end is completed from the germline J gene. The chain uses TRBV19 and TRBJ1-2; the match to TRBD1 covers 9 bases. Germline CDR1 LNHDA, CDR2 SQIVND (reference sequence). This CDR3 region has 16 residues. CDR3 DNA, as far as it was read: TGTGCCAGTGGGAGTCTGGACAGGGGTTTTGACAATGAC. This gives the protein CASGSLDRGFDND. The CDR3 as a whole reads CASGSLDRGFDNDYTF.

This clone was counted between two and nine times. Read data end 3 residues before the CDR3 end; the end is taken from the germline J gene. The genes are TRBV18 and TRBJ2-2; TRBD1 matches 10 bases. CDR3 length: 16 amino acids. Germline-derived CDR1 and CDR2 are KGHSH and LQKENI. CDR3 sequence reads: CASSPDRGPGNSPLFF. The sequenced part of the CDR3 DNA is TGTGCCAGCTCACCTGACAGGGGGCCGGGTAATTCACCG.

This clone was seen repeatedly, ten times or more. The CDR3 is cut off 3 residues early in the read; its end comes from the germline J gene. The chain recombines TRBV10-1 with TRBJ2-5; tentatively, D is TRBD1 (5 bases). Deletions cut 2 bases from V and 3 bases from J, with 7 bases between. CDR3 length equals 13 residues. Looked up from germline, CDR1 is WNHNN and CDR2 is SYGVQD (reference sequence). CDR3 DNA, as far as it was read: TGCGCCAGCAGTGAGCCAGGGAAAGAGACC. This sequence encodes CASSEPGKET. In full, the CDR3 reads CASSEPGKETQYF.

The table lists this clone with many counts. Read sequence stops 3 residues before the CDR3 end, and the germline J gene provides the missing end. The rearrangement links TRBV20-1 to TRBJ2-5; 10 positions match TRBD2. Trimming removed 2 bases from V and 3 bases from J; junction bases left unmatched: 12. CDR3 length: 17 residues. The germline CDR1 and CDR2 sequences are DFQATT and SNEGSKA (reference sequence). CDR3 region: CSARNPSSGSRKETQYF. Incomplete CDR3 DNA: TGCAGTGCTAGAAACCCCTCTAGCGGGAGTCGTAAAGAGACC.

In its sample, this clone was seen many times. The DNA ends 3 residues before the CDR3 does, and the rest of the CDR3 is filled in from the germline J gene. The V gene is TRBV6-2 or TRBV6-3, the J gene TRBJ2-7; 10 bases match TRBD2. The V segment lost 8 bases and the J segment 3 bases; nucleotides outside the gene matches: 10. The CDR3 is 15 residues long. The germline CDR1 and CDR2 sequences are MNHEY and SVGEGT. The CDR3 bases that were read are TGTGCCAGCTCCGAACTAGCGGGGTCCAACTACGAG. Residues: CASSELAGSNYE. The full CDR3 is CASSELAGSNYEQYF.

About this clone: The read terminates 3 residues ahead of where the CDR3 ends, so the germline J gene completes it. This chain links TRBV7-8 with TRBJ2-3; 12 bases align to TRBD2. This CDR3 spans 15 amino acids. Germline V lookup: CDR1 SGHVS, CDR2 FQNEAQ. The CDR3 sequence: CASSWTSGKGETQYF. The CDR3 DNA, read in part, is TGTGCCAGCAGTTGGACTAGCGGGAAGGGAGAGACG.

This clone came up many times. The read terminates 3 residues ahead of where the CDR3 ends, so the germline J gene completes it. The chain has TRBV7-2 and TRBJ1-2; D not resolved. The germline CDR1 and CDR2 sequences are SGHTA and FQGNSA. CDR3 length: 14 residues. The sequenced part of the CDR3 DNA is TGTGCCAGCAGCTTAGGTAGGGCAGGCGACGGC. Amino acids: CASSLGRAGDG. The complete CDR3 reads CASSLGRAGDGYTF.

This clone appeared many times. From the germline J gene comes the end of the CDR3, since the read stops 3 residues before it. The V call is TRBV4-1, the J call TRBJ2-7; weak D call: TRBD2 (5 bases). The CDR3 sequence is 18 residues long. Germline values: CDR1 MGHRA, CDR2 YSYEKL. V shed 0 bases and J shed 2 bases, with 20 bases lying between them. The CDR3 loop reads CASSQESGVGRRAYEQYF. CDR3 DNA, as far as it was read: TGCGCCAGCAGCCAAGAATCTGGCGTCGGCAGGCGGGCCTACGAG.

As for this clone: The CDR3 is cut off 3 residues early in the read; its end comes from the germline J gene. The rearrangement joins TRBV7-6 to TRBJ1-2, with TRBD1 matching 8 bases. Germline V gene data show CDR1 as SGHVS and CDR2 as FNYEAQ. The CDR3 is 14 amino acids. The CDR3 DNA, read in part, is TGTGCCAGCAGCCCCGGGACAGGTACCTACGAC. It yields the protein CASSPGTGTYD. The CDR3 in its entirety is CASSPGTGTYDYTF.

Ten or more counts support this clone. Read sequence stops 3 residues before the CDR3 end, and the germline J gene provides the missing end. This chain links TRBV19 with TRBJ2-2, with 10 bases lining up with TRBD1. The CDR3 extends over 14 amino acids. Per the germline V gene, CDR1 is LNHDA and CDR2 is SQIVND (reference sequence). CDR3 amino acids: CASSPDRGLEKLFF. The sequenced CDR3 bases are TGTGCCAGTAGTCCCGACAGGGGGCTTGAAAAG.